The rows below give T cell receptor beta chains drawn from one sample of a study of T cell changes during pregnancy in multiple sclerosis. The assay was immunoSEQ multiplex PCR, and TCRdb's table has in-frame clones only and misses some. In the table there are tens of thousands of clones, under 95% of which are singletons. The sample consisted of peripheral blood, taken in the second trimester of pregnancy. These TCRs come from a female donor with multiple sclerosis, enrolled in a pregnancy study. CDR3s include the opening cysteine and the closing phenylalanine or tryptophan. The order of the fields is clone size, J gene, V gene, D gene, CDR3 DNA, CDR3 protein. A D gene is named only where the DNA matches it firmly. Clone size, where shown, is once, few, many, or a class for clones that have expanded.

>-|TRBJ1-5|TRBV12-5|TRBD1
TGTGCTAGTGGTAAACCCGGACAGGGCGGCAATCAGCCCCAGCATTTT
CASGKPGQGGNQPQHF
>-|TRBJ1-5|TRBV6-1|-
TGTGCCAGCAGCATACAGGGCAATCAGCCCCAGCATTTT
CASSIQGNQPQHF
>-|TRBJ2-3|TRBV18|-
TGTGCCAGCTCATTCCGTAGCGGATCTAGCACAGATACGCAGTATTTT
CASSFRSGSSTDTQYF
>-|TRBJ1-2|TRBV7-9|TRBD1
TGTGCCAGCAGCTCCGGGACAGGGGCCCATCCGGGGAAGGGCTACACCTTC
CASSSGTGAHPGKGYTF
>-|TRBJ2-7|TRBV6-1|TRBD1
TGTGCCAGCAGTATCCCCTCAGACAGGGGGTACGAGCAGTACTTC
CASSIPSDRGYEQYF
>-|TRBJ1-2|TRBV9|TRBD1
TGTGCCAGCAGCCCAGGGGACAGAAACTATGGCTACACCTTC
CASSPGDRNYGYTF
>-|TRBJ2-3|TRBV5-1|-
TGCGCCAGCAGGGGGGCCTCTAGCACAGATACGCAGTATTTT
CASRGASSTDTQYF
>-|TRBJ2-2|TRBV28|-
TGTGCCAGCAGTTTCACGAACACCGGGGAGCTGTTTTTT
CASSFTNTGELFF
>-|TRBJ2-1|TRBV7-9|-
TGTGCCAGCAGCTTGGTTGACAGCTACAATGAGCAGTTCTTC
CASSLVDSYNEQFF
>-|TRBJ2-7|TRBV5-1|TRBD1
TGCGCCAGCAGATGGGACAGACTCGAGCAGTACTTC
CASRWDRLEQYF
>-|TRBJ2-7|TRBV19|-
TGTGCCAGTAGTACCGACCGGAGGGGGCTCCAAGTCGAGCAGTACTTC
CASSTDRRGLQVEQYF
>-|TRBJ1-1|TRBV4-1|-
TGCGCCAGCAGCCAAGATTTTGGGGGCGGTGAAGCTTTCTTT
CASSQDFGGGEAFF
>once|TRBJ1-2|TRBV27|-
TGTGCCAGCACCCGCCAGGCGGGCAACCATGGCTACACCTTC
CASTRQAGNHGYTF
>-|TRBJ1-3|TRBV2|-
TGTGCCAGCGGGGTAGAAGGGGGAGTGGGAAACACCATATATTTT
CASGVEGGVGNTIYF
>-|TRBJ2-1|TRBV7-9|TRBD2
TGTGCCAGCAGCTTAGCACTAGCGGGGGTATACAATGAGCAGTTCTTC
CASSLALAGVYNEQFF
>-|TRBJ2-2|TRBV7-2|TRBD2
TGTGCCAGCAGCCGCCGAGGGAGTAGCGGGGAAGCCGGGGAGCTGTTTTTT
CASSRRGSSGEAGELFF
>few|TRBJ1-5|TRBV7-2|-
TGTGCCAGCAGCTTAGCGGGGCTCAAGCCCCAGCATTTT
CASSLAGLKPQHF
>-|TRBJ1-4|TRBV6-5|-
TGTGCCAGCAGTTACCGCCATCGGCAGGGAGAAAAACTGTTTTTT
CASSYRHRQGEKLFF
>once|TRBJ2-7|TRBV10-1|TRBD1
TGCGCCAGCAGCAATCCGGGACAGGGGGCCCACGAGCAGTACTTC
CASSNPGQGAHEQYF
>few|TRBJ1-2|TRBV7-9|-
TGTGCCAGCAGCCCTGTACTATATGGCTACACCTTC
CASSPVLYGYTF
>-|TRBJ1-4|TRBV9|TRBD1
TGTGCCAGCAGCCTACACTCCGGGACAGGGCATGAAAAACTGTTTTTT
CASSLHSGTGHEKLFF
>-|TRBJ2-3|TRBV5-1|TRBD2
TGCGCCAGCAGCCTTAGCGGGGCCATCACAGATACGCAGTATTTT
CASSLSGAITDTQYF
>-|TRBJ2-7|TRBV5-1|TRBD2
TGCGCCAGCAGCTTGAAACCTAGGACTAGCGGGGCAACCTTCTCCTACGAGCAGTACTTC
CASSLKPRTSGATFSYEQYF
>-|TRBJ1-6|TRBV10-3|TRBD1
TGTGCCATCAGTGACCCCCTCCAGACAGGGCCATATTCACCCCTCCACTTT
CAISDPLQTGPYSPLHF
>-|TRBJ2-7|TRBV18|TRBD1
TGTGCCAGCTCCCCCCCAAAGGGACAGGGTAACAGCGAGCAGTACTTC
CASSPPKGQGNSEQYF
>-|TRBJ1-2|TRBV6-6|-
TGTGCCAGCAGTTACCCCCCCGAAGCCTATGGCTACACCTTC
CASSYPPEAYGYTF
>-|TRBJ2-3|TRBV28|-
TGTGCCAGCATAAGCATGCCCCCAGATACGCAGTATTTT
CASISMPPDTQYF
>-|TRBJ1-6|TRBV20-1|-
TGCAGTGCTAGTGGGCACTCACCCCTCCACTTT
CSASGHSPLHF
>-|TRBJ1-1|TRBV2|TRBD1
TGTGCCAGCAGTTCGACAGGGGGTACTGAAGCTTTCTTT
CASSSTGGTEAFF
>-|TRBJ1-1|TRBV5-8|TRBD1
TGTGCCAGCAGCTTAAGGGGGCTCGGGACTGAAGCTTTCTTT
CASSLRGLGTEAFF
>-|TRBJ2-1|TRBV7-7|TRBD2
TGTGCTAGCAGCTTAGAGGGCGGGGGTGAGCAGTTCTTC
CASSLEGGGEQFF
>-|TRBJ1-4|TRBV5-1|-
TGCGCCAGCAGCTCGTGGACAGCAACTAATGAAAAACTGTTTTTT
CASSSWTATNEKLFF
>-|TRBJ1-1|TRBV6-6|-
TGTGCCAGCACCAGGGTCCTCGGCACTGAAGCTTTCTTT
CASTRVLGTEAFF
>-|TRBJ2-4|TRBV27|TRBD1
TGTGCCAGCACCAGGACAGGGGTTACCAAAAACATTCAGTACTTC
CASTRTGVTKNIQYF
>-|TRBJ2-5|TRBV10-2|TRBD2
TGCGCCAGCACCCAATCGGTAGCGGGGACCCAGTACTTC
CASTQSVAGTQYF
>few|TRBJ1-1|TRBV7-9|-
TGTGCCAGCAGCGGGGCAGGGGAGTGGGTTGCTTTCTTT
CASSGAGEWVAFF
>-|TRBJ2-2|TRBV2|-
TGTGCCAGCAGAGATACCGGGAGCACCGGGGAGCTGTTTTTT
CASRDTGSTGELFF
>-|TRBJ1-2|TRBV14|-
TGTGCCAGCAGCGAAGGACAGTACTATGGCTACACCTTC
CASSEGQYYGYTF
>-|TRBJ1-5|TRBV9|-
TGTGCCAGTTCCAGGGCAGGGGAACAGCCCCAGCATTTT
CASSRAGEQPQHF
>-|TRBJ1-2|TRBV4-3|-
TGCGCTAGCAGCCAAGCCCAGGGCAGGGTTGTCCATGGCTACACCTTC
CASSQAQGRVVHGYTF
>-|TRBJ2-3|TRBV7-2|-
TGTGCCAGCACCCCTTCGTCCACAGATACGCAGTATTTT
CASTPSSTDTQYF
>-|TRBJ1-4|TRBV5-4|-
TGTGCCAGCAGCTTGGGCGCGTCTGCAACTAATGAAAAACTGTTTTTT
CASSLGASATNEKLFF
>-|TRBJ2-3|TRBV2|-
TGTGCCAGCGGGGGCAGCACAGATACGCAGTATTTT
CASGGSTDTQYF
>-|TRBJ2-7|TRBV5-1|-
TGCGCCAGCAGCTTGGGCCCTCGTCACGGGGGCTCCTACGAGCAGTACTTC
CASSLGPRHGGSYEQYF
>once|TRBJ2-1|TRBV5-5|TRBD1
TGTGCCAGCAGGCAGGACAGGGGGTACGGTGAGCAGTTCTTC
CASRQDRGYGEQFF